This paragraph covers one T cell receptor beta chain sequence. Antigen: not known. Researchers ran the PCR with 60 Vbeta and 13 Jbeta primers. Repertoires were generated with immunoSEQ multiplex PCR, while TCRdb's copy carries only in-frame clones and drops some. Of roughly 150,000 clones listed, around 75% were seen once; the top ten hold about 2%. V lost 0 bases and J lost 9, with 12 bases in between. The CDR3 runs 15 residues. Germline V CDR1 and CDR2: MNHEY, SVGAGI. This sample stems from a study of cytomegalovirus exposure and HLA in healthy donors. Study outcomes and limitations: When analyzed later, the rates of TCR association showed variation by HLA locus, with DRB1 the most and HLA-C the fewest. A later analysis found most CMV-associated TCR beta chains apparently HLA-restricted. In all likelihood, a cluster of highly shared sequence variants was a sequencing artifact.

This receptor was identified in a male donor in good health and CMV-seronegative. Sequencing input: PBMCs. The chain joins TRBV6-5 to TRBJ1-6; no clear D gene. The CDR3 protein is CASSYSTIPGSPLHF. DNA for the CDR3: TGTGCCAGCAGTTACTCGACTATTCCTGGTTCACCCCTCCACTTT.